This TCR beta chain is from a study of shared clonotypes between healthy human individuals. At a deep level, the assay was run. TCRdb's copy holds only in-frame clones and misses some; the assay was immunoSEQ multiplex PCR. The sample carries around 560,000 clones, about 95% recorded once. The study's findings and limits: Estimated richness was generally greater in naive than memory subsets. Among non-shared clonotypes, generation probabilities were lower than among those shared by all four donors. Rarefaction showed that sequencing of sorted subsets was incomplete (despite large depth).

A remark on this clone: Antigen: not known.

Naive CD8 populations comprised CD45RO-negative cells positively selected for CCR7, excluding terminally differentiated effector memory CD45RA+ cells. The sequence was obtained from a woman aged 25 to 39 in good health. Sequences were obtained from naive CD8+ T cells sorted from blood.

The DNA for the CDR3 is TGTGCCAGCAGTTCATGGACAGGGGTAGTAATCAATCAGCCCCAGCATTTT. As protein: CASSSWTGVVINQPQHF. The chain combines TRBV28 with TRBJ1-5, with TRBD1 matching over 9 bases. Germline loops: CDR1 MDHEN, CDR2 SYDVKM. The CDR3 contains 17 residues. Trimming at V came to 4 bases and at J to 3 bases, leaving 10 bases not matched to a gene. The full variable domain, completed using reference TRBV28 and TRBJ1-5, is DVKVTQSSRYLVKRTGEKVFLECVQDMDHENMFWYRQDPGLGLRLIYFSYDVKMKEKGDIPEGYSVSREKKERFSLILESASTNQTSMYLCASSSWTGVVINQPQHFGDGTRLSIL.